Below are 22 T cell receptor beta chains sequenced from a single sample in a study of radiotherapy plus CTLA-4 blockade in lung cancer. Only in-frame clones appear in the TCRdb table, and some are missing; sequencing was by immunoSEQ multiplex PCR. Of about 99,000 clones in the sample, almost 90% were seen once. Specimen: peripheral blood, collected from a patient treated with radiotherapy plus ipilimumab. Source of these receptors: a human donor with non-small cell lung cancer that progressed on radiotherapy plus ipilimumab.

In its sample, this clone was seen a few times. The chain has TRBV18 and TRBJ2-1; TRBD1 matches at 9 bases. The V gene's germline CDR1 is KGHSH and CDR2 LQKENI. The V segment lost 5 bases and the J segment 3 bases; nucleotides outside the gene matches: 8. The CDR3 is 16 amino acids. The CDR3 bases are TGTGCCAGCTCATCGGGACAGGGCAATTTCTACAATGAGCAGTTCTTC. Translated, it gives CASSSGQGNFYNEQFF.

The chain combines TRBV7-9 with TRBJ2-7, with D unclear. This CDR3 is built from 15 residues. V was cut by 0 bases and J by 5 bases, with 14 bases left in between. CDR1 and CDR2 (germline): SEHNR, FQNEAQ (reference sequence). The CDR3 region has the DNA TGTGCCAGCAGCTTAGCGGCCAGCCGCTTCCACGAGCAGTACTTC. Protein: CASSLAASRFHEQYF.

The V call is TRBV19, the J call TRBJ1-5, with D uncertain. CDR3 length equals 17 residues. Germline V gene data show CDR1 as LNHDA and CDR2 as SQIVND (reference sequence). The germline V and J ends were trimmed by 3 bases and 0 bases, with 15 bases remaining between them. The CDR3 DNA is TGTGCCAGTAGTATCCCCGGGCAGTTGGATAGCAATCAGCCCCAGCATTTT. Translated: CASSIPGQLDSNQPQHF. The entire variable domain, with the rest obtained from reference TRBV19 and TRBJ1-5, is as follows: DGGITQSPKYLFRKEGQNVTLSCEQNLNHDAMYWYRQDPGQGLRLIYYSQIVNDFQKGDIAEGYSVSREKKESFPLTVTSAQKNPTAFYLCASSIPGQLDSNQPQHFGDGTRLSIL.

As DNA, the CDR3 is TGTGCCAGCAGTAACGGACGGAGGGCGGATGGCTACACCTTC. Its translation: CASSNGRRADGYTF. The chain links TRBV27 to TRBJ1-2; D gene ambiguous. Germline assignment: CDR1 MNHEY and CDR2 SMNVEV (reference sequence). The CDR3 loop spans 14 amino acids. V dropped 5 bases and J dropped 6 bases, with 16 bases sitting between them.

The DNA of the CDR3 is TGTGCCAGCAGCTTCGGGGTAGGGGACGGGTTGGAGACCCAGTACTTC. Translated: CASSFGVGDGLETQYF. The V and J genes are TRBV11-3 and TRBJ2-5; D is tentatively TRBD1 or TRBD2 (5 bases each). The CDR3 totals 16 residues. Between the trimmed V and J ends, which lost 3 bases and 5 bases, there was a span of 19 bases. The germline CDR1 and CDR2 sequences are SGHNT and YENEEA.

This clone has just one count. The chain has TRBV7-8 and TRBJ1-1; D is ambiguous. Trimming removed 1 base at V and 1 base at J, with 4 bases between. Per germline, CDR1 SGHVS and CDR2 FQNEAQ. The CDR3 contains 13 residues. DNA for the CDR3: TGTGCCAGCAGCTTAGGACAGAACACTGAAGCTTTCTTT. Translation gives CASSLGQNTEAFF.

CDR3 DNA: TGTGCCAGCAGCGCGGGACGGAATGAGCAGTTCTTC. Its protein product is CASSAGRNEQFF. The chain employs TRBV7-9 and TRBJ2-1; a possible D gene is TRBD2 (6 bases). Trimming removed 5 bases at V and 7 bases at J, with 9 bases between. Germline CDR1 SEHNR, CDR2 FQNEAQ (reference sequence). The CDR3 is 12 residues long.

The CDR3: CASRVVGTNYGYTF. DNA for the CDR3: TGTGCCAGTAGGGTTGTGGGGACAAACTATGGCTACACCTTC. The V and J genes are TRBV19 and TRBJ1-2, with D possibly matching TRBD1 (6 bases). Looked up from germline, CDR1 is LNHDA and CDR2 is SQIVND (reference sequence). CDR3 size: 14 residues. The V and J ends lost 6 bases and 2 bases respectively, with 13 bases between them.

CDR3 sequence: CASSIQGTGPDTF. CDR3 bases: TGTGCCAGTAGTATTCAGGGGACAGGCCCAGACACCTTC. This chain connects TRBV19 to TRBJ1-2, with 8 bases that match TRBD1. Germline CDR1 is LNHDA and CDR2 is SQIVND (reference sequence). The J segment lost 12 bases and the V segment lost 3 bases, leaving 9 bases of the junction unmatched. The CDR3 is made up of 13 amino acids.

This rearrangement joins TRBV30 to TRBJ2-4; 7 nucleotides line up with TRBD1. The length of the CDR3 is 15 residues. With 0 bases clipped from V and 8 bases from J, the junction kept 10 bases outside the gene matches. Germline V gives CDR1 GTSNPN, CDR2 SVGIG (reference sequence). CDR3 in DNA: TGTGCCTGGAGTGTAAACAGGGGCCCTGGAGACATTCAGTACTTC. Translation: CAWSVNRGPGDIQYF.

CDR3 sequence reads: CASSPRQKETQYF. DNA of the CDR3: TGTGCCAGCTCACCCCGACAGAAAGAGACCCAGTACTTC. J is TRBJ2-5 and V is TRBV18; a weak D match, TRBD1 (5 bases). CDR3 size: 13 residues. CDR1 is KGHSH, CDR2 LQKENI, per germline. Trimming pared 3 bases from V and 3 bases from J, leaving 8 bases between.

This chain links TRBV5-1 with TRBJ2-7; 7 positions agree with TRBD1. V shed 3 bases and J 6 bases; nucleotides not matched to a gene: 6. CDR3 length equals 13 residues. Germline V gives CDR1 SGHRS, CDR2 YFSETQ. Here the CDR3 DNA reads TGCGCCAGCAGCTCGGGACAGCCCTTCGAGCAGTACTTC. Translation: CASSSGQPFEQYF.

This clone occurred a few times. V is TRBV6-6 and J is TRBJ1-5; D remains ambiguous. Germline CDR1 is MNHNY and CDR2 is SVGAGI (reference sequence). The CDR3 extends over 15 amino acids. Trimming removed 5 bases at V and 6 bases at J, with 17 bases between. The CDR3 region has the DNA TGTGCCAGCAGTCACCGACTCGGTGTCGTTCAGCCCCAGCATTTT. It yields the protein CASSHRLGVVQPQHF.

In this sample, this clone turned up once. The CDR3 nucleotides are TGCGCCAGCAGCTTCTCTTCACTCTCTGGGGCCAACGTCCTGACTTTC. Protein product: CASSFSSLSGANVLTF. The V and J genes are TRBV5-1 and TRBJ2-6; D is unclear. V lost 2 bases and J 0 bases, leaving 9 bases between the germline ends. Germline V gene sequence: CDR1 SGHRS, CDR2 YFSETQ. This CDR3 region has 16 residues. Full variable domain (rest looked up from reference TRBV5-1 and TRBJ2-6): KAGVTQTPRYLIKTRGQQVTLSCSPISGHRSVSWYQQTPGQGLQFLFEYFSETQRNKGNFPGRFSGRQFSNSRSEMNVSTLELGDSALYLCASSFSSLSGANVLTFGAGSRLTVL.

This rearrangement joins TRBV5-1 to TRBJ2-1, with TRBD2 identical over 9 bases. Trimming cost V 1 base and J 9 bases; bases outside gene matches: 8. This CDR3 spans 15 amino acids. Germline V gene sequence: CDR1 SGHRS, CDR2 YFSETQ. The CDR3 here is CASSLFTSGQGEQFF. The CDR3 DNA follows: TGCGCCAGCAGCTTGTTCACTAGCGGGCAGGGTGAGCAGTTCTTC.

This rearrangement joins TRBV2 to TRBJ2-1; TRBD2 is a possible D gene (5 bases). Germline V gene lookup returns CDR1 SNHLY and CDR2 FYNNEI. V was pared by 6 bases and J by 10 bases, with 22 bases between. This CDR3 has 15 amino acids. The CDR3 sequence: CASSRMASPLVEQFF. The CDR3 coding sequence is TGTGCCAGCAGCCGGATGGCTAGCCCCCTCGTGGAGCAGTTCTTC.

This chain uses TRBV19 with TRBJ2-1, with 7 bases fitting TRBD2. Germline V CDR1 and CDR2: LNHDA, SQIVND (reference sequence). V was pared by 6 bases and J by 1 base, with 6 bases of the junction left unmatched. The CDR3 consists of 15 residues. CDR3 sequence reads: CASREVAGSYNEQFF. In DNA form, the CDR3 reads TGTGCCAGTAGAGAGGTAGCGGGTTCCTACAATGAGCAGTTCTTC.

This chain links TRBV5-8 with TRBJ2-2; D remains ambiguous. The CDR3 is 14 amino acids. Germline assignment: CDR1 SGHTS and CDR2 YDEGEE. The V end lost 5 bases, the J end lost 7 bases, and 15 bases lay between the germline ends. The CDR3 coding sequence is TGTGCCAGCAGATTGACGTGGGTGAACGGGGAGCTGTTTTTT. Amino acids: CASRLTWVNGELFF.

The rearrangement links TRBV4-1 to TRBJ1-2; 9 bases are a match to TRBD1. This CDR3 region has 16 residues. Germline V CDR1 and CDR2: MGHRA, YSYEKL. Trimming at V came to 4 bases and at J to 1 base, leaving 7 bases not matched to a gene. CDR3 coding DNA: TGCGCCAGCAGCCTTACGGGGACAGGGAGTAACTATGGCTACACCTTC. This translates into CASSLTGTGSNYGYTF.

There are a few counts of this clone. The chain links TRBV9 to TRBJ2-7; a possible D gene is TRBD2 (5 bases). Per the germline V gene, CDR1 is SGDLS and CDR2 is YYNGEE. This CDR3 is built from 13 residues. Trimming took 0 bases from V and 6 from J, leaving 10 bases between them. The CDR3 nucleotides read TGTGCCAGCAGCGTAGCGCGGGTTAGCGAGCAGTACTTC. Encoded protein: CASSVARVSEQYF.

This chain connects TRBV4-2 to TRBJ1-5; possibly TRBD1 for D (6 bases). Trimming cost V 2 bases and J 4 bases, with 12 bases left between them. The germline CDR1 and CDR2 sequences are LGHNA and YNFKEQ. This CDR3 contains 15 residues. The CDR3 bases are TGTGCCAGCAGCCAACTTCCCACAGGGAATCAGCCCCAGCATTTT. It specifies CASSQLPTGNQPQHF.

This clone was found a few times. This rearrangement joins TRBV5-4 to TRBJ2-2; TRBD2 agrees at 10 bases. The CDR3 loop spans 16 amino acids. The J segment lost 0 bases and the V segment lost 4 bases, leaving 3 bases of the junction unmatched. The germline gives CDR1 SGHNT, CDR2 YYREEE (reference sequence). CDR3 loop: CASSKGLAANTGELFF. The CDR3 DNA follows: TGTGCCAGCAGCAAAGGACTAGCGGCGAACACCGGGGAGCTGTTTTTT.